A selection of T cell receptor beta chains follows, all from one sample in a study of cytomegalovirus exposure and HLA in healthy donors. Produced via immunoSEQ multiplex PCR; TCRdb's table is partial and in-frame only. The data show hundreds of thousands of clones, approximately 79% seen once. Sequencing was performed on PBMCs. Every receptor here comes from a male donor in good health and CMV-seronegative. Each CDR3 is given with its conserved first and last residue. Each record gives: D gene, V gene, clone size, J gene, CDR3 protein, CDR3 DNA. D genes are given only for firm matches. Not every row has a clone size; where given, it reads once, few, many or a size class.

D: NA
V: TRBV6-4
size: NA
J: TRBJ1-2
CDR3: CASRGQQGPNYGYTF
DNA: TGTGCCAGCAGAGGACAGCAGGGACCTAACTATGGCTACACCTTC

D: NA
V: TRBV28
size: once
J: TRBJ1-1
CDR3: CASQATGTYTEAFF
DNA: TGTGCCAGCCAAGCCACCGGGACATACACTGAAGCTTTCTTT

D: NA
V: TRBV6-5
size: once
J: TRBJ2-7
CDR3: CASSYRQGTWYEQYF
DNA: TGTGCCAGCAGTTACAGGCAGGGGACCTGGTACGAGCAGTACTTC

D: TRBD2
V: TRBV5-1
size: NA
J: TRBJ2-3
CDR3: CASSLALLAGGVTDTQYF
DNA: TGCGCCAGCAGCTTGGCCCTACTAGCGGGAGGAGTAACAGATACGCAGTATTTT

D: NA
V: TRBV21-1
size: NA
J: TRBJ2-3
CDR3: CASSLRTRADTQYF
DNA: TGTGCCAGCAGCCTCCGGACGAGGGCAGATACGCAGTATTTT

D: NA
V: TRBV6-4
size: NA
J: TRBJ2-1
CDR3: CASSGMTSGNEQFF
DNA: TGTGCCAGCAGTGGGATGACAAGCGGGAATGAGCAGTTCTTC

D: TRBD1
V: TRBV29-1
size: once
J: TRBJ1-2
CDR3: CSVPRDRVTNYGYTF
DNA: TGCAGCGTTCCCCGGGACAGGGTTACTAACTATGGCTACACCTTC

D: NA
V: TRBV4-2
size: NA
J: TRBJ2-2
CDR3: CASSSGTNTGELFF
DNA: TGTGCCAGCAGCTCCGGGACGAACACCGGGGAGCTGTTTTTT

D: NA
V: TRBV28
size: NA
J: TRBJ1-5
CDR3: CASSPPVGGHFSNQPQHF
DNA: TGTGCCAGCAGTCCCCCCGTGGGGGGTCATTTTAGCAATCAGCCCCAGCATTTT

D: NA
V: TRBV18
size: NA
J: TRBJ2-5
CDR3: CASSPRLVETQYF
DNA: TGTGCCAGCTCACCCCGACTAGTAGAGACCCAGTACTTC

D: NA
V: TRBV11-3
size: NA
J: TRBJ2-1
CDR3: CASSRSASSYNEQFF
DNA: TGTGCCAGCAGCCGTAGCGCTAGCTCCTACAATGAGCAGTTCTTC

D: NA
V: TRBV6-5
size: NA
J: TRBJ1-4
CDR3: CASSYAQANEKLFF
DNA: TGTGCCAGCAGTTACGCACAAGCGAATGAAAAACTGTTTTTT

D: NA
V: TRBV7-2
size: NA
J: TRBJ2-3
CDR3: CASSFQLVDTQYF
DNA: TGTGCCAGCAGCTTCCAGTTGGTAGATACGCAGTATTTT

D: TRBD1
V: TRBV28
size: few
J: TRBJ2-7
CDR3: CASSLIGTAGSYEQYF
DNA: TGTGCCAGCAGTTTAATCGGGACAGCAGGGTCCTACGAGCAGTACTTC

D: NA
V: TRBV2
size: NA
J: TRBJ2-7
CDR3: CASSELAPYEQYF
DNA: TGTGCCAGCAGTGAACTAGCGCCCTACGAGCAGTACTTC

D: TRBD1
V: TRBV28
size: once
J: TRBJ1-1
CDR3: CASRPDRVNTEAFF
DNA: TGTGCCAGCAGACCCGACAGGGTGAACACTGAAGCTTTCTTT

D: TRBD1
V: TRBV7-2
size: NA
J: TRBJ1-4
CDR3: CASSLGDRGMEKLFF
DNA: TGTGCCAGCAGCTTGGGAGACAGGGGAATGGAAAAACTGTTTTTT

D: TRBD2
V: TRBV27
size: NA
J: TRBJ2-7
CDR3: CASSTRTSGSYEQYF
DNA: TGTGCCAGCAGTACAAGGACTAGCGGGAGTTACGAGCAGTACTTC

D: NA
V: TRBV9
size: few
J: TRBJ2-7
CDR3: CASSALVGADEQYF
DNA: TGTGCCAGCAGCGCATTGGTGGGGGCCGACGAGCAGTACTTC

D: NA
V: TRBV5-6
size: NA
J: TRBJ2-7
CDR3: CASSLIVTGRGKEQYF
DNA: TGTGCCAGCAGCTTGATTGTTACAGGGAGGGGTAAAGAGCAGTACTTC

D: NA
V: TRBV6-1
size: NA
J: TRBJ2-7
CDR3: CASSNWRGRTYEQYF
DNA: TGTGCCAGCAGCAATTGGCGAGGCAGAACCTACGAGCAGTACTTC

D: NA
V: TRBV28
size: NA
J: TRBJ1-2
CDR3: CASSFRVNNYGYTF
DNA: TGTGCCAGCAGTTTTCGGGTCAATAACTATGGCTACACCTTC

D: NA
V: TRBV7-2
size: NA
J: TRBJ2-5
CDR3: CASSSKSGTGGETQYF
DNA: TGTGCCAGCAGCTCCAAGTCCGGGACTGGTGGAGAGACCCAGTACTTC

D: NA
V: TRBV13
size: NA
J: TRBJ2-6
CDR3: CASSKYRSSGANVLTF
DNA: TGTGCCAGCAGCAAATACAGGTCCTCTGGGGCCAACGTCCTGACTTTC

D: TRBD1
V: TRBV25-1
size: NA
J: TRBJ2-6
CDR3: CASSGQGSLSGANVLTF
DNA: TGTGCCAGTAGTGGACAGGGGTCCCTCTCTGGGGCCAACGTCCTGACTTTC

D: NA
V: TRBV2
size: NA
J: TRBJ2-1
CDR3: CASSDRSYNEQFF
DNA: TGTGCCAGTTCGGACAGATCCTACAATGAGCAGTTCTTC

D: TRBD1
V: TRBV27
size: NA
J: TRBJ2-1
CDR3: CASRQGVHNEQFF
DNA: TGTGCCAGCAGACAGGGGGTCCACAATGAGCAGTTCTTC

D: NA
V: TRBV7-9
size: NA
J: TRBJ1-1
CDR3: CASSQNTEAFF
DNA: TGTGCCAGCAGCCAGAACACTGAAGCTTTCTTT

D: NA
V: TRBV27
size: NA
J: TRBJ2-7
CDR3: CASRTTYEQYF
DNA: TGTGCCAGCAGGACTACATACGAGCAGTACTTC

D: TRBD1
V: TRBV9
size: NA
J: TRBJ2-7
CDR3: CASSVGPGTAYEQYF
DNA: TGTGCCAGCAGCGTAGGGCCCGGGACAGCTTACGAGCAGTACTTC

D: TRBD2
V: TRBV5-1
size: NA
J: TRBJ2-5
CDR3: CASSSSGRKETQYF
DNA: TGCGCCAGCAGCTCTAGCGGGAGGAAAGAGACCCAGTACTTC

D: NA
V: TRBV7-2
size: NA
J: TRBJ2-3
CDR3: CASRPSGADTQYF
DNA: TGTGCCAGCAGGCCATCAGGGGCAGATACGCAGTATTTT

D: TRBD1
V: TRBV4-1
size: few
J: TRBJ1-1
CDR3: CASSPPPGTGGPQVVAFF
DNA: TGCGCCAGCAGCCCCCCACCCGGGACAGGGGGCCCGCAAGTAGTCGCTTTCTTT

D: NA
V: TRBV18
size: NA
J: TRBJ1-2
CDR3: CASSPQPGSDGYTF
DNA: TGTGCCAGCTCACCCCAACCCGGTTCGGATGGCTACACCTTC

D: NA
V: TRBV19
size: NA
J: TRBJ2-3
CDR3: CASTPPGSDTQYF
DNA: TGTGCCAGTACGCCGCCAGGGTCAGATACGCAGTATTTT

D: NA
V: TRBV28
size: NA
J: TRBJ2-2
CDR3: CASDQSGNTGELFF
DNA: TGTGCCAGCGATCAGTCGGGAAACACCGGGGAGCTGTTTTTT